This TCR beta chain was recovered during a study of blood T cell repertoires in COVID-19 (TCRdb year 2020). A note on the overall study: Samples covering the acute and convalescent phases of COVID-19 were provided by collaborators in the United States, Italy and Spain. The material from the prospective study consisted of cDNA or gDNA derived from T cells, B-cell-depleted T cells, or PBMCs. Deeply sampled blood TCRbeta repertoires from subjects exposed to, actively infected with, or recovered from COVID-19 were included in the dataset. A freely available public database, intended as a resource for researchers studying the immune response to SARS-CoV-2, is where the repertoires were released. Samples came from the ongoing ImmuneRACE study (first 160 participants) plus 1,254 subjects from 6 global collaborators. Sample metadata almost always included a de-identified subject ID, COVID-19 status, age in years and sex. Where available, HLA class I and class II types were taken from metadata supplied by the sample provider and were not determined by assay-based typing.

As concerns this clone: The antigen this receptor binds is unknown. Base qualities were left out, and no much larger clone turns up one base away.

Taken from cysteine to phenylalanine, the CDR3 has 16 residues. Only the CDR3 region is kept as DNA, spanning 48 bases read in frame from base 1. The germline V gene sets CDR1 to SGDLS and CDR2 to YYNGEE. Trimming leaves V shorter by 0 bases and J shorter by 5 bases, with the junction holding 10 bases beyond the gene matches. The immunoSEQ Assay, a bias-controlled multiplex PCR, was used to amplify TCRbeta CDR3 regions from genomic DNA. From the authors' description of their analysis: Within the assay, amplification of reference gene primers was used to estimate how many nucleated cells each sample contained. To quantify the absolute abundance of each unique TCRbeta CDR3 rearrangement, sequence reads were collapsed and filtered. Productive Simpson clonality was computed per sample as the square root of Simpson's diversity index over productive rearrangements. The source is immuneACCESS, and TCRdb retained only in-frame sequences with V and J called. Part of the clones is not carried over; for the studies checked, unresolved V genes explain less than half of this, and the remainder is unexplained. That table is the source of V, J and clone size, and D and trimming were worked out from the DNA. The sample table records tens of thousands of clones; 85% to 95% of these occur just once. 3.5% to 5% of the sample is taken by the ten largest.

The study at large found these results: The amount of clinical and demographic metadata varied by source and participant and was provided uncurated.

Whole blood was collected in K2EDTA tubes by collaborating institutions according to the institutions' own protocols. For TCRbeta analysis, collaborator samples were shipped as frozen whole blood, as isolated PBMCs, or as DNA extracted from either sample type. The specimen was peripheral blood. This receptor was obtained from a man over 45 with acute or convalescent COVID-19. The chain is assembled from TRBV9 and TRBJ1-2; TRBD1 matches 7 bases in the middle. The CDR3 has the sequence CASSVDFSGRGYGYTF. The nucleotide sequence reads TGTGCCAGCAGCGTAGACTTTTCTGGCAGGGGGTATGGCTACACCTTC. When the CDR3 is completed using the reference TRBV9 and TRBJ1-2 genes on either side, the full variable domain is DSGVTQTPKHLITATGQRVTLRCSPRSGDLSVYWYQQSLDQGLQFLIQYYNGEERAKGNILERFSAQQFPDLHSELNLSSLELGDSALYFCASSVDFSGRGYGYTFGSGTRLTVV.